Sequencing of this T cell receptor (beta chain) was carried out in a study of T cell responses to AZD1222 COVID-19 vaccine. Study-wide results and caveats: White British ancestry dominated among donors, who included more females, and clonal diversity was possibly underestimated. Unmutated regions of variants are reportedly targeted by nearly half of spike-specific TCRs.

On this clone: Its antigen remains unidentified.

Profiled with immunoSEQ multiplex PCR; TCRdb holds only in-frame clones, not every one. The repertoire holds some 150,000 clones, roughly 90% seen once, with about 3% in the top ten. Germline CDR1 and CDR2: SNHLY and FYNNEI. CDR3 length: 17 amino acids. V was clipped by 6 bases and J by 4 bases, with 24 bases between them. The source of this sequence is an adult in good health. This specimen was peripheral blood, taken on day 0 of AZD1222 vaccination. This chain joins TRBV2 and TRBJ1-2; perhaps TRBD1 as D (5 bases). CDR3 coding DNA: TGTGCCAGCAGATCTCTCCGGTCGGACCCGGGGGTCTATGGCTACACCTTC. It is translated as CASRSLRSDPGVYGYTF.